These 9 T cell receptor beta chains share one sample of origin, sequenced in a study of blood T cell repertoires in COVID-19. Sequenced by immunoSEQ multiplex PCR; TCRdb stores in-frame clones only, minus some. The table has 140,000 or so clones, about 81% seen once. The sample consisted of peripheral blood. The receptors were gathered from a woman aged 80 or over with acute or convalescent COVID-19.

The V and J genes are TRBV5-1 and TRBJ1-1; 8 bases align to TRBD1. In germline, CDR1 is SGHRS, CDR2 YFSETQ. With 5 bases clipped from V and 1 base from J, the junction kept 7 bases outside the gene matches. The CDR3 sequence is 15 residues long. In DNA form, the CDR3 reads TGCGCCAGCAGTTATACCGGGACAGGGAACACTGAAGCTTTCTTT. It is translated as CASSYTGTGNTEAFF.

V usage is TRBV11-2 and J usage is TRBJ1-3; D is unresolved. Germline V gene lookup returns CDR1 SGHAT and CDR2 FQNNGV. Trimming took 5 bases from V and 2 from J, leaving 7 bases between them. The CDR3 is 13 amino acids. The CDR3 region is CASSPGPGNTIYF. The CDR3 coding sequence is TGTGCCAGCAGCCCCGGTCCTGGAAACACCATATATTTT.

There are a few counts of this clone. V and J are TRBV12-2 and TRBJ2-7; TRBD1 is the table's D call, not checked against the DNA. TRBV12-2 is marked as a pseudogene. The CDR3 runs to 16 residues. The CDR3: CASRLVFRGGGYEQYF. The CDR3 DNA reads TGTGCAAGTCGCTTAGTTTTTAGAGGGGGCGGGTACGAGCAGTACTTC.

The genes are TRBV5-1 and TRBJ2-2; no clear D. The V gene's germline CDR1 is SGHRS and CDR2 YFSETQ. The CDR3 consists of 13 residues. V was pared by 0 bases and J by 6 bases, with 6 bases between. CDR3 sequence (DNA): TGCGCCAGCAGCTTGGCATCATCCGGGGAGCTGTTTTTT. Protein product: CASSLASSGELFF.

The count of this clone is one. The chain recombines TRBV28 with TRBJ2-2; D is perhaps TRBD2 (6 bases). The CDR3 sequence is 14 residues long. Per the germline V gene, CDR1 is MDHEN and CDR2 is SYDVKM. V was shortened by 9 bases and J by 4 bases, with 15 bases between the two germline ends. CDR3 DNA: TGTGCCAGTATCGGGGGTCCGGGCACCGGGGAGCTGTTTTTT. Protein product: CASIGGPGTGELFF.

The chain links TRBV9 to TRBJ2-1, with D uncertain. Germline CDR1 and CDR2: SGDLS and YYNGEE. The CDR3 loop spans 12 amino acids. The V gene lost 3 bases and the J gene lost 7 bases, with 8 bases spanning the gap. This chain's CDR3 is CASSAPYNEQFF. DNA of the CDR3: TGTGCCAGCAGCGCCCCTTATAATGAGCAGTTCTTC.

The rearrangement uses TRBV7-2 and TRBJ1-3, with D hard to call. CDR3 size: 15 residues. V was shortened by 6 bases and J by 3 bases, with 15 bases between the two germline ends. Germline CDR1 SGHTA, CDR2 FQGNSA. The CDR3 nucleotides read TGTGCCAGCAGACCTTCCCGCGGTCTTGGAAACACCATATATTTT. It translates to CASRPSRGLGNTIYF.

The chain recombines TRBV2 with TRBJ1-3; D may be TRBD1 (5 bases). CDR3 length: 14 amino acids. V shed 7 bases and J shed 2 bases, with 12 bases lying between them. From germline, CDR1 is SNHLY and CDR2 FYNNEI. CDR3 coding DNA: TGTGCCAGCAATATCCCGGGGGCTGGAAACACCATATATTTT. Translation: CASNIPGAGNTIYF.

The genes are TRBV5-1 and TRBJ2-3; TRBD1 aligns across 9 bases. CDR1 and CDR2 (germline): SGHRS, YFSETQ. The CDR3 is 15 residues long. V was clipped by 3 bases and J by 1 base; unmatched bases: 3. CDR3 coding DNA: TGCGCCAGCAGCTACAGGACAGGGGGCACAGATACGCAGTATTTT. It translates to CASSYRTGGTDTQYF.